This passage covers 31 T cell receptor beta chains from one sample sequenced in a study of shared clonotypes between healthy human individuals. Generated by immunoSEQ multiplex PCR, the TCRdb table keeps only in-frame clones and is missing some. In the table there are roughly 2 million clones, roughly 95% of which are singletons. It was CD45RO-negative cells, positively selected for CCR7, that made up naive CD8 cells, with terminally differentiated effector memory CD45RA+ cells excluded. Sequenced input: naive CD8+ T cells sorted from blood. The source is a man aged 18 to 29 in good health.

The sample holds a few counts of this clone. The chain couples TRBV10-2 to TRBJ2-5; the D gene is possibly TRBD1 (5 bases). Germline V lookup: CDR1 WSHSY, CDR2 SAAADI. V gave up 3 bases and J gave up 1 base, with 9 bases separating them. This CDR3 contains 14 residues. DNA of the CDR3: TGCGCCAGCAGTGACCTGGGGCCCCAAGAGACCCAGTACTTC. Protein: CASSDLGPQETQYF.

The chain recombines TRBV10-3 with TRBJ2-7; D is unclear. CDR1 and CDR2 from the germline V gene are ENHRY and SYGVKD. Trimming took 6 bases from V and 0 from J, leaving 9 bases between them. The length of the CDR3 is 13 residues. CDR3 sequence reads: CAISEISSYEQYF. For the CDR3, the DNA is TGTGCCATCAGCGAGATAAGCTCCTACGAGCAGTACTTC.

About this clone: The sample carries other DNA sequences with the same CDR3. CDR3 sequence reads: CASSYSGGHNEQFF. The CDR3 region has the DNA TGTGCCAGCAGTTACTCGGGCGGACACAATGAGCAGTTCTTC. The chain couples TRBV6-5 to TRBJ2-1; D call uncertain. V was pared by 0 bases and J by 5 bases, with 8 bases between. Germline-derived CDR1 and CDR2 are MNHEY and SVGAGI. CDR3 length equals 14 residues.

This chain connects TRBV28 to TRBJ2-7; D gene uncertain. Germline V gives CDR1 MDHEN, CDR2 SYDVKM. This CDR3 is built from 12 residues. The V and J ends lost 7 bases and 4 bases respectively, with 11 bases between them. The CDR3, as DNA: TGTGCCAGCACACCCGGCGATTACGAGCAGTACTTC. Encoded protein: CASTPGDYEQYF.

This chain connects TRBV18 to TRBJ1-6, with unresolved D. Germline assignment: CDR1 KGHSH and CDR2 LQKENI. This CDR3 is 15 amino acids long. V shed 2 bases and J shed 9 bases, with 14 bases lying between them. CDR3: CASSPYPGSTSPLHF. The CDR3 coding sequence is TGTGCCAGCTCACCATATCCGGGGAGTACTTCACCCCTCCACTTT.

With regard to this clone: The sample has other DNA sequences that encode this CDR3 too. V and J are TRBV28 and TRBJ2-3; TRBD2 matches 9 bases. Germline V gene data show CDR1 as MDHEN and CDR2 as SYDVKM. Losses at the gene ends were 9 bases for V and 3 bases for J; bases not matched to a gene: 7. CDR3 size: 14 residues. The CDR3, as DNA: TGTGCCAGTACGAGCGGGGGGAGGACAGATACGCAGTATTTT. Protein sequence: CASTSGGRTDTQYF. The full variable domain, in which reference TRBV28 and TRBJ2-3 provide the parts outside the CDR3, is DVKVTQSSRYLVKRTGEKVFLECVQDMDHENMFWYRQDPGLGLRLIYFSYDVKMKEKGDIPEGYSVSREKKERFSLILESASTNQTSMYLCASTSGGRTDTQYFGPGTRLTVL.

The chain couples TRBV19 to TRBJ1-6, with D maybe TRBD1 (5 bases). The V gene lost 6 bases and the J gene lost 7 bases, with 16 bases spanning the gap. Per the germline V gene, CDR1 is LNHDA and CDR2 is SQIVND (reference sequence). The CDR3 runs 15 residues. The CDR3 DNA is TGTGCCAGTAGACAACCGGGGGGAGCGAATTCACCCCTCCACTTT. Translation gives CASRQPGGANSPLHF.

Turning to this clone: This same CDR3 is encoded by further DNA sequences in the sample. The rearrangement uses TRBV28 and TRBJ1-2; maybe TRBD1 (6 bases). Germline CDR1 is MDHEN and CDR2 is SYDVKM. Trimming cost V 2 bases and J 5 bases, with 12 bases left between them. The CDR3 is 14 residues long. The CDR3 sequence: CASSLMGAGYGYTF. The DNA for the CDR3 is TGTGCCAGCAGTTTAATGGGGGCGGGTTATGGCTACACCTTC.

This clone has just one count. V and J are TRBV30 and TRBJ2-3, with D unresolved. The length of the CDR3 is 11 residues. Germline V lookup: CDR1 GTSNPN, CDR2 SVGIG (reference sequence). With 5 bases removed from V and 4 bases from J, the gap between germline ends came to 7 bases. The CDR3: CAWGPSDTQYF. The DNA of the CDR3 is TGTGCCTGGGGGCCCTCAGATACGCAGTATTTT.

The V gene is TRBV15, the J gene TRBJ2-7, with 7 bases that match TRBD1. Germline V gives CDR1 LNHNV, CDR2 YYDKDF (reference sequence). The V gene end was trimmed by 5 bases and the J gene end by 3 bases; junction bases not matched to a gene: 7. This CDR3 spans 14 amino acids. The CDR3 spells CATSPRQGDYEQYF. CDR3 coding DNA: TGTGCCACCAGCCCACGACAGGGAGACTACGAGCAGTACTTC.

The chain recombines TRBV4-1 with TRBJ1-5, with D unclear. This CDR3 has 15 residues. CDR1 MGHRA and CDR2 YSYEKL come from the germline V gene. Trimming took off 5 bases at V and 0 bases at J, with 11 bases between the two ends. CDR3 region: CASSLEKYSNQPQHF. DNA of the CDR3: TGCGCCAGCAGCTTGGAGAAGTATAGCAATCAGCCCCAGCATTTT.

J is TRBJ2-7 and V is TRBV6-1; 9 bases line up with TRBD1. CDR3 length equals 15 residues. The trim removed 6 bases at V and 2 bases at J, leaving 8 bases unmatched. Germline-derived CDR1 and CDR2 are MNHNS and SASEGT. In DNA form, the CDR3 reads TGTGCCAGCAGCGAAACCGGGACAGGGCCCTACGAGCAGTACTTC. Its protein is CASSETGTGPYEQYF.

This chain joins TRBV5-6 and TRBJ2-7; maybe TRBD2 (6 bases). CDR1 is SGHDT and CDR2 is YYEEEE in the germline V gene. This CDR3 is 16 amino acids long. Between the trimmed V and J ends, which lost 4 bases and 3 bases, there was a span of 20 bases. The CDR3 region has the DNA TGTGCCAGCAGCCCATGGACCGGGACTCAGGACTACGAGCAGTACTTC. The encoded protein is CASSPWTGTQDYEQYF. The full variable domain, in which reference TRBV5-6 and TRBJ2-7 provide the parts outside the CDR3, is DAGVTQSPTHLIKTRGQQVTLRCSPKSGHDTVSWYQQALGQGPQFIFQYYEEEERQRGNFPDRFSGHQFPNYSSELNVNALLLGDSALYLCASSPWTGTQDYEQYFGPGTRLTVT.

V usage is TRBV9 and J usage is TRBJ2-7, with D unresolved. The germline gives CDR1 SGDLS, CDR2 YYNGEE. The CDR3 runs to 15 residues. V was clipped by 0 bases and J by 1 base, with 11 bases between them. The CDR3 region has the DNA TGTGCCAGCAGCGTAGACGGCATCTTTTCCTACGAGCAGTACTTC. It is translated as CASSVDGIFSYEQYF.

V and J are TRBV7-9 and TRBJ1-5; D is unresolved. The germline gives CDR1 SEHNR, CDR2 FQNEAQ (reference sequence). Trimming removed 4 bases from V and 5 bases from J, with 9 bases in between. This CDR3 is built from 13 residues. The CDR3 sequence is CASSSGRDQPQHF. DNA of the CDR3: TGTGCCAGCAGCTCCGGACGGGATCAGCCCCAGCATTTT.

Here the CDR3 reads CASSEAGEGLLSEQYF. The CDR3 bases are TGTGCCAGCAGTGAAGCGGGGGAGGGACTCCTGTCCGAGCAGTACTTC. The chain couples TRBV2 to TRBJ2-7; the match to TRBD2 covers 7 bases. The V gene end was trimmed by 0 bases and the J gene end by 6 bases; junction bases not matched to a gene: 11. The germline CDR1 and CDR2 sequences are SNHLY and FYNNEI. The CDR3 is made up of 16 amino acids.

The chain joins TRBV5-4 to TRBJ1-2; a possible D gene is TRBD1 (6 bases). The CDR3 totals 16 residues. The V and J ends lost 1 base and 0 bases respectively, with 13 bases between them. Germline V lookup: CDR1 SGHNT, CDR2 YYREEE (reference sequence). The CDR3 protein is CASSLSGTLANYGYTF. The CDR3 nucleotides read TGTGCCAGCAGCTTGTCCGGGACACTAGCTAACTATGGCTACACCTTC. Complete variable domain (other parts from reference TRBV5-4 and TRBJ1-2): ETGVTQSPTHLIKTRGQQVTLRCSSQSGHNTVSWYQQALGQGPQFIFQYYREEENGRGNFPPRFSGLQFPNYSSELNVNALELDDSALYLCASSLSGTLANYGYTFGSGTRLTVV.

This rearrangement joins TRBV7-2 to TRBJ2-7; 13 nucleotides match TRBD2. This CDR3 contains 17 residues. Germline CDR1 SGHTA, CDR2 FQGNSA. Trimming removed 3 bases from V and 3 bases from J; junction bases left unmatched: 8. Written as DNA, the CDR3 is TGTGCCAGCAGCTTGGAGGGACTAGCGGGAACGAACTACGAGCAGTACTTC. Protein: CASSLEGLAGTNYEQYF.

The chain employs TRBV7-2 and TRBJ1-3, with D perhaps TRBD1 (6 bases). The CDR3 spans 18 residues. Germline V CDR1 and CDR2: SGHTA, FQGNSA. Trimming shortened V by 2 bases and J by 0 bases, and 17 bases separated the two germline ends. CDR3 nucleotides: TGTGCCAGCAGCTTACGGACGGGAGGACAGTCCTCTGGAAACACCATATATTTT. It codes for CASSLRTGGQSSGNTIYF.

The chain employs TRBV27 and TRBJ2-7; D may correspond to TRBD1 or TRBD2 (5 bases each). CDR1 and CDR2 from the germline V gene are MNHEY and SMNVEV (reference sequence). V lost 3 bases to trimming and J lost 1 base, with 10 bases between them. CDR3 size: 14 residues. The chain's CDR3 is CASSFRGRSYEQYF. In DNA form, the CDR3 reads TGTGCCAGCAGTTTTCGGGGACGGTCCTACGAGCAGTACTTC.

This clone has just a few counts. CDR3 nucleotides: TGTGCCAGCAGCTTACTCCAGGGTGGAAATGAGCAGTTCTTC. Protein sequence: CASSLLQGGNEQFF. The J gene is TRBJ2-1, the V gene TRBV7-9, with D perhaps matching TRBD1 (5 bases). The CDR3 is 14 amino acids. Germline assignment: CDR1 SEHNR and CDR2 FQNEAQ (reference sequence). V lost 2 bases and J 7 bases, leaving 12 bases between the germline ends.

V usage is TRBV5-6 and J usage is TRBJ2-1; 8 bases map to TRBD2. This CDR3 has 15 residues. The trim removed 0 bases at V and 3 bases at J, leaving 2 bases unmatched. Germline V gene sequence: CDR1 SGHDT, CDR2 YYEEEE. This CDR3 reads CASSLGLALYNEQFF. As DNA, the CDR3 is TGTGCCAGCAGCTTGGGACTAGCGCTCTACAATGAGCAGTTCTTC.

The rearrangement joins TRBV19 to TRBJ1-1, with D maybe TRBD1 (5 bases). V lost 5 bases and J 1 base, leaving 14 bases between the germline ends. CDR3 length equals 15 residues. The germline V gene has CDR1 LNHDA and CDR2 SQIVND (reference sequence). The CDR3 sequence is CASSSPRGGNTEAFF. The CDR3 nucleotides read TGTGCCAGTAGTTCTCCCCGGGGGGGGAACACTGAAGCTTTCTTT.

This sequence joins TRBV7-6 and TRBJ2-3; TRBD1 matches 10 bases. Germline lookup yields CDR1 SGHVS and CDR2 FNYEAQ. CDR3 length: 15 amino acids. J lost 1 base, V lost 6 bases, and 4 bases had no gene match. This chain's CDR3 is CASSYGTGGTDTQYF. The CDR3 DNA reads TGTGCCAGCAGTTACGGGACAGGGGGCACAGATACGCAGTATTTT.

The gene calls are TRBV10-2 and TRBJ2-7; 11 bases are a match to TRBD1. The CDR3 sequence is 15 residues long. In germline, CDR1 is WSHSY, CDR2 SAAADI. V lost 9 bases, J lost 5 bases, and 12 bases stayed unmatched. CDR3 protein: CASRAPGQGVHEQYF. In DNA form, the CDR3 reads TGCGCCAGTCGGGCCCCGGGACAGGGGGTCCACGAGCAGTACTTC.

The CDR3 here is CASSQDGQADYGYTF. The CDR3 DNA is TGCGCCAGCAGCCAAGATGGACAGGCCGACTATGGCTACACCTTC. The chain uses TRBV4-3 and TRBJ1-2; the match to TRBD1 covers 7 bases. Germline loops: CDR1 LGHNA, CDR2 YSLEER. This CDR3 comprises 15 residues. The ends lost 0 bases at V and 3 bases at J; junction bases unmatched: 4.

The chain uses TRBV11-2 and TRBJ2-7; 8 bases fit TRBD1. This CDR3 is built from 16 residues. Looked up from germline, CDR1 is SGHAT and CDR2 is FQNNGV. V trimming: 5 bases; J trimming: 3 bases; junction bases outside the gene matches: 12. In DNA form, the CDR3 reads TGTGCCAGCAGCCAAAAGGAGGCAGGGGGCCTCTACGAGCAGTACTTC. It yields the protein CASSQKEAGGLYEQYF.

The V and J genes are TRBV7-9 and TRBJ2-1; no clear D gene. Germline V CDR1 and CDR2: SEHNR, FQNEAQ (reference sequence). CDR3 length: 13 amino acids. V was cut by 8 bases and J by 0 bases, with 8 bases left in between. The CDR3 here is CASGGSSYNEQFF. CDR3 in DNA: TGTGCCAGCGGCGGTAGCTCCTACAATGAGCAGTTCTTC.

The chain has TRBV10-2 and TRBJ2-2; 9 bases agree with TRBD2. V lost 6 bases to trimming and J lost 4 bases; unmatched junction nucleotides: 6. This CDR3 spans 15 amino acids. Germline V lookup: CDR1 WSHSY, CDR2 SAAADI. The chain's CDR3 is CASRVSGGITGELFF. Written as DNA, the CDR3 is TGCGCCAGCAGGGTTAGCGGGGGTATCACCGGGGAGCTGTTTTTT.

This clone was counted a few times. DNA for the CDR3: TGTGCCAGCAGCCCTAACGTGGGGGGGCCCCAGCATTTT. Amino acid sequence: CASSPNVGGPQHF. J is TRBJ1-5 and V is TRBV7-9; possibly TRBD1 for D (5 bases). This CDR3 spans 13 amino acids. V was trimmed by 5 bases and J by 9 bases, leaving 14 bases between them. Germline CDR1 is SEHNR and CDR2 is FQNEAQ (reference sequence).

This clone was detected once. The gene calls are TRBV10-1 and TRBJ2-7; D tentatively fits TRBD1 or TRBD2 (5 bases each). This CDR3 has 14 amino acids. V shed 6 bases and J shed 0 bases, with 12 bases lying between them. Germline CDR1 reads WNHNN; CDR2 reads SYGVQD (reference sequence). CDR3 sequence: CASSRDPSSYEQYF. As DNA, the CDR3 is TGCGCCAGCAGCCGGGACCCTAGCTCCTACGAGCAGTACTTC.